This T cell receptor beta chain was found in a study of blood T cell repertoires in COVID-19 (dated by TCRdb to 2018 to 2020). Regarding the research as a whole: Collaborator samples came from the United States, Italy and Spain and covered acute and convalescent phases of COVID-19. The material from the prospective study consisted of cDNA or gDNA derived from T cells, B-cell-depleted T cells, or PBMCs. Deeply sampled blood TCRbeta repertoires from subjects exposed to, actively infected with, or recovered from COVID-19 were included in the dataset. The repertoires were made available in a free public database intended to serve as a resource for research on the immune response to SARS-CoV-2. Samples were obtained from the ongoing ImmuneRACE study (first 160 participants) and from about 1,300 subjects provided by 6 global collaborators. The sample metadata nearly always contained a de-identified subject ID, COVID-19 status, age in years and sex. Where HLA class I and class II types were available, the types were taken from metadata supplied by the sample provider, not from assay-based typing.

Broader findings and caveats from the paper: Clinical and demographic metadata were provided uncurated, with the amount varying by source and participant.

About this clone itself: Its binding antigen is unknown. There are no base qualities to consult, and no much larger clone falls within one base.

From its cysteine to its phenylalanine, the CDR3 spans 17 amino acids. Just CDR3 DNA is preserved here, 51 bases in frame from base 1. The V end gives up 0 bases and the J end 9 bases, leaving 16 bases in the junction not matched to a gene. CDR1 SGDLS and CDR2 YYNGEE were looked up in the germline V gene. Each collaborating institution followed its own protocols to collect whole blood in K2EDTA tubes. For TCRbeta analysis, collaborators shipped samples in one of three forms: frozen whole blood, isolated PBMCs, or DNA extracted from either of those sample types. TCRbeta CDR3 regions were amplified from genomic DNA by means of the immunoSEQ Assay, a bias-controlled multiplex PCR. The authors' pipeline ran thus. Nucleated cell counts per sample were estimated from amplification of reference gene primers within the assay. To quantify the absolute abundance of each unique TCRbeta CDR3 rearrangement, sequence reads were collapsed and filtered. For each sample, productive Simpson clonality was calculated as the square root of Simpson's diversity index over productive rearrangements. The table was pulled from immuneACCESS by TCRdb, which kept in-frame rearrangements only. Such tables lose some clones; where checked, under half of the loss comes from unresolved V genes, and the rest has no known cause. The DNA gave D and trimming, while V, J and clone size come from that table. Here the sample has about 140,000 clones; around 89% occur a single time. The ten biggest clones cover 11% of the sample.

The sequencing sample was made of peripheral blood. The chain is encoded by TRBV9 joined to TRBJ1-2, and TRBD1 matches 8 of the central bases. The TCR was taken from a woman over 75 with acute or convalescent COVID-19. The DNA sequence reads TGTGCCAGCAGCGTAGGATGGTCGGGGACAGGAGGACCAAGCTACACCTTC. The translation is CASSVGWSGTGGPSYTF.